This record concerns one T cell receptor beta chain sequence. What it binds is unknown. This sample stems from a study of cytomegalovirus exposure and HLA in healthy donors. Study-level results: Associated with cytomegalovirus, according to the listing, were around 160 TCR beta chains.

With 8 bases removed from V and 2 bases from J, the gap between germline ends came to 16 bases. The CDR3 is 15 amino acids. Germline V gene lookup returns CDR1 MDHEN and CDR2 SYDVKM. Libraries were prepared by immunoSEQ multiplex PCR; TCRdb keeps only in-frame clonotypes and omits some of them. Of about 260,000 clones in the sample, about 92% were seen once. Input material: PBMCs. This rearrangement joins TRBV28 to TRBJ1-3; D unresolved. The clonotype originates from a woman aged 30 to 39 in good health and CMV-seronegative. The DNA of the CDR3 is TGTGCCAGCCTAGGAGGCAGGAGAACTGGAAACACCATATATTTT. The encoded protein is CASLGGRRTGNTIYF.